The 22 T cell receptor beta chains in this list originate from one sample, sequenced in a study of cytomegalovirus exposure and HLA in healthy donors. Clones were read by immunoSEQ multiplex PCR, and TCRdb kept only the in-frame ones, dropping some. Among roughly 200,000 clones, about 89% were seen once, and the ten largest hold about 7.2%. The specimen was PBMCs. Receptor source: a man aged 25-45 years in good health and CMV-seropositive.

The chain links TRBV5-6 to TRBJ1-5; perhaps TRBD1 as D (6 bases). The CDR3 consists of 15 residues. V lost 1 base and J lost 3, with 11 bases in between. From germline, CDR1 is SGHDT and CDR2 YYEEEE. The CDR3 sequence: CASSLSGAFNQPQHF. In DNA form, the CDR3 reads TGTGCCAGCAGCTTGTCAGGGGCTTTCAATCAGCCCCAGCATTTT.

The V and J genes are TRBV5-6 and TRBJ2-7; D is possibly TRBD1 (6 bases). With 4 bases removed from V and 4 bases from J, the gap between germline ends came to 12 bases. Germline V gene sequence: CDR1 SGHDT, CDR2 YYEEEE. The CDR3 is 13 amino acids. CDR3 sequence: CASSPRDRYEQYF. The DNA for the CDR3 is TGTGCCAGCAGCCCACGAGACAGGTACGAGCAGTACTTC.

The chain's CDR3 is CASSYAPAPSYEQYF. Written as DNA, the CDR3 is TGTGCCAGCAGCTACGCCCCCGCTCCGTCCTACGAGCAGTACTTC. This chain connects TRBV11-1 to TRBJ2-7; D is uncertain. V was clipped by 4 bases and J by 1 base, with 14 bases between them. CDR3 length equals 15 residues. CDR1 is SGHAT, CDR2 FQDESV, per germline (reference sequence).

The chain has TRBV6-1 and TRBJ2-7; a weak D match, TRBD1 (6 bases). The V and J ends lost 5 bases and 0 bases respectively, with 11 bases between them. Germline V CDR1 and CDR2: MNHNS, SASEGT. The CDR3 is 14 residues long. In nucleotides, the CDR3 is TGTGCCAGCAGTCGGACAGTTAGCTCCTACGAGCAGTACTTC. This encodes CASSRTVSSYEQYF.

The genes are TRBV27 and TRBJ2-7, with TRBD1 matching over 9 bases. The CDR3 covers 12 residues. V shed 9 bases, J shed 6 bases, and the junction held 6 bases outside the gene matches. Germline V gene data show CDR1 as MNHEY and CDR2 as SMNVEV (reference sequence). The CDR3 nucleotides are TGTGCCAGTCGGACAGGGGTAACCGAGCAGTACTTC. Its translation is CASRTGVTEQYF.

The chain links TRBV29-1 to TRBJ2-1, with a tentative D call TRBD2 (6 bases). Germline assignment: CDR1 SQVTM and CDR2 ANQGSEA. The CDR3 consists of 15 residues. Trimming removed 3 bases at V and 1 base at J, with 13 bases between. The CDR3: CSVEEGGASYNEQFF. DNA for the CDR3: TGCAGCGTTGAGGAGGGAGGAGCGTCCTACAATGAGCAGTTCTTC.

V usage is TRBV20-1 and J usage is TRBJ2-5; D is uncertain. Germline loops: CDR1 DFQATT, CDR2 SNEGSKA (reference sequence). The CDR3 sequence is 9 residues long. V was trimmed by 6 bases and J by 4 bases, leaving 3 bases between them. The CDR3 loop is CSAGETQYF. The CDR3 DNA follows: TGCAGTGCGGGAGAGACCCAGTACTTC.

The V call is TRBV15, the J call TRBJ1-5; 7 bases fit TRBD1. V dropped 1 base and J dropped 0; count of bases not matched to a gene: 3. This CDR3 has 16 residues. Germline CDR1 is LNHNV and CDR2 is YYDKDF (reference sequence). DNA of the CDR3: TGTGCCACCAGCAGAGGGACAGGTGATAGCAATCAGCCCCAGCATTTT. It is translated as CATSRGTGDSNQPQHF.

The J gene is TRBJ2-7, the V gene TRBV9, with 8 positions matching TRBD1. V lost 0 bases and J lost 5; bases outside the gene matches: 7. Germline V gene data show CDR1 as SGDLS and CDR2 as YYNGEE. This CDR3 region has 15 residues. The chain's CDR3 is CASSVETGALNEQYF. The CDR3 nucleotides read TGTGCCAGCAGCGTAGAGACAGGGGCGCTCAACGAGCAGTACTTC.

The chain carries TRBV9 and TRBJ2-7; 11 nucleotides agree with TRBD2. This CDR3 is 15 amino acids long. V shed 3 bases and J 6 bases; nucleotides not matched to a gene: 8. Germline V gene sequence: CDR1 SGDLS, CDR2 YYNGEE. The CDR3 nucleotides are TGTGCCAGCAGCGGAACTAGCGGGGGAATCTCCGAGCAGTACTTC. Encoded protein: CASSGTSGGISEQYF.

The CDR3: CATRGASNQPQHF. As DNA, the CDR3 is TGTGCCACCAGGGGGGCTAGCAATCAGCCCCAGCATTTT. This chain uses TRBV2 with TRBJ1-5; 7 bases agree with TRBD1. The CDR3 consists of 13 residues. The germline V gene has CDR1 SNHLY and CDR2 FYNNEI. V was clipped by 10 bases and J by 0 bases; unmatched bases: 3.

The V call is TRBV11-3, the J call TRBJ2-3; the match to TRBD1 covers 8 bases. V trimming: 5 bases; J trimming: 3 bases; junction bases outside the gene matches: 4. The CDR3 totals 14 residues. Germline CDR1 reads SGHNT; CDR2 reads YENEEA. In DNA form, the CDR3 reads TGTGCCAGCAGCAGGACAGGGTCGACAGATACGCAGTATTTT. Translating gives CASSRTGSTDTQYF.

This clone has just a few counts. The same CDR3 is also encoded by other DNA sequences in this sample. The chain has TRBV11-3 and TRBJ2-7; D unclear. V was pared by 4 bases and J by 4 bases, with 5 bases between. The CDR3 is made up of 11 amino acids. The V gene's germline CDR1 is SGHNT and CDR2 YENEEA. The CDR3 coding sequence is TGTGCCAGCAGCTCCCTTTACGAGCAGTACTTC. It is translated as CASSSLYEQYF. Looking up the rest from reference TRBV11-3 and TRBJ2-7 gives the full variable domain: EAGVVQSPRYKIIEKKQPVAFWCNPISGHNTLYWYLQNLGQGPELLIRYENEEAVDDSQLPKDRFSAERLKGVDSTLKIQPAELGDSAVYLCASSSLYEQYFGPGTRLTVT.

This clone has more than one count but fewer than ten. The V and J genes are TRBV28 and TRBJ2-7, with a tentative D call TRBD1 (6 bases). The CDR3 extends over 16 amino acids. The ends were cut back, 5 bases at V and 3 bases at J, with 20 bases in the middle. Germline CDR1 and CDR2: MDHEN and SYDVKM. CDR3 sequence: CASSRPLHRADYEQYF. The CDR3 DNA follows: TGTGCCAGCAGTCGCCCCCTTCACAGGGCGGACTACGAGCAGTACTTC. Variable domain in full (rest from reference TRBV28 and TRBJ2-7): DVKVTQSSRYLVKRTGEKVFLECVQDMDHENMFWYRQDPGLGLRLIYFSYDVKMKEKGDIPEGYSVSREKKERFSLILESASTNQTSMYLCASSRPLHRADYEQYFGPGTRLTVT.

The CDR3 region has the DNA TGTGCCAGCAGTGACCACAGCTTGAACACTGAAGCTTTCTTT. It is translated as CASSDHSLNTEAFF. This rearrangement joins TRBV25-1 to TRBJ1-1; the D is unclear. The length of the CDR3 is 14 residues. The V and J ends lost 3 bases and 0 bases respectively, with 8 bases between them. Germline lookup yields CDR1 MGHDK and CDR2 SYGVNS.

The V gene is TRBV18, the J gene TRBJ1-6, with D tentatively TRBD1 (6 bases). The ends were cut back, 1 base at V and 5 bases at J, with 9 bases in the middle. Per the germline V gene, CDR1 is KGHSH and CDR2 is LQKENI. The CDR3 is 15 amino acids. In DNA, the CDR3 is TGTGCCAGCTCACCACGGGGGGCGGATAATTCACCCCTCCACTTT. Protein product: CASSPRGADNSPLHF.

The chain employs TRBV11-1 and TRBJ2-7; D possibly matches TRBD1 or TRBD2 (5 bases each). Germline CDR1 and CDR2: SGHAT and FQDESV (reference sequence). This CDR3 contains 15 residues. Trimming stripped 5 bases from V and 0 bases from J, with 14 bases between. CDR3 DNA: TGTGCCAGCAGCGATCAGGGTGGAGGCTCCTACGAGCAGTACTTC. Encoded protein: CASSDQGGGSYEQYF. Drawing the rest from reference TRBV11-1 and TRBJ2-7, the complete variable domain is EAEVAQSPRYKITEKSQAVAFWCDPISGHATLYWYRQILGQGPELLVQFQDESVVDDSQLPKDRFSAERLKGVDSTLKIQPAELGDSAMYLCASSDQGGGSYEQYFGPGTRLTVT.

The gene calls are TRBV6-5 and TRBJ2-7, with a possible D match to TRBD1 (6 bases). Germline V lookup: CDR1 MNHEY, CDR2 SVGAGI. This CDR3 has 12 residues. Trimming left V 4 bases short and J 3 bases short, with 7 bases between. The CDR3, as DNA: TGTGCCAGCAGTTCGACAGGCTACGAGCAGTACTTC. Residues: CASSSTGYEQYF.

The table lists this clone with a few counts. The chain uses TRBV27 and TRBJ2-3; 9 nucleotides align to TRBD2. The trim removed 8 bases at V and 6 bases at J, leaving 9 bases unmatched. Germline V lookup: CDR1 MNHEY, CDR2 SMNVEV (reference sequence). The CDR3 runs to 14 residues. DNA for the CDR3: TGTGCCAGCCACTTAGCGGGAGCTTTCGATACGCAGTATTTT. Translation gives CASHLAGAFDTQYF.

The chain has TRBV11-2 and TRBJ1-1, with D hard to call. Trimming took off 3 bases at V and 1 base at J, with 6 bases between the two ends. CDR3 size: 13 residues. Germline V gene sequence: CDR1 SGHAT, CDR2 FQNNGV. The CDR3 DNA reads TGTGCCAGCAGCTTCTCCCCGAACACTGAAGCTTTCTTT. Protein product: CASSFSPNTEAFF.

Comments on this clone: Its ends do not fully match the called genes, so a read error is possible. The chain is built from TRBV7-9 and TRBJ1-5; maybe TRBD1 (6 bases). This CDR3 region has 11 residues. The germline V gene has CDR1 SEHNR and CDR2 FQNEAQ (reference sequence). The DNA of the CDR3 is TGTGCCAGCAGCCTTACAGGGTCTGGGGATTTT. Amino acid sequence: CASSLTGSGDF.

The CDR3 is CASSMGLRSTF. CDR3 DNA: TGTGCCAGCAGCATGGGACTCCGATCCACCTTC. The V and J genes are TRBV9 and TRBJ1-2, with D possibly matching TRBD1 (5 bases). The germline V gene has CDR1 SGDLS and CDR2 YYNGEE. This CDR3 spans 11 amino acids. V dropped 4 bases and J dropped 13 bases, with 14 bases sitting between them.